The 25 T cell receptor beta chains reported below all come from one sample, sequenced in a study of neoadjuvant anti-PD-1 for oral cavity cancer. Only in-frame clones appear in the TCRdb table, and some are missing; sequencing was by immunoSEQ multiplex PCR. Of 14,000 to 15,000 clones in the sample, 55% to 75% were seen once. This specimen was PBMCs, taken before nivolumab (anti-PD-1) treatment. Receptors originate from a person aged 40-85 years with oral cavity squamous cell carcinoma.

V and J are TRBV5-1 and TRBJ2-5; tentatively, D is TRBD1 or TRBD2 (5 bases each). CDR3 length: 15 residues. V gave up 0 bases and J gave up 3 bases, with 12 bases separating them. Germline V gene lookup returns CDR1 SGHRS and CDR2 YFSETQ. The CDR3: CASSLASLGEETQYF. CDR3 in DNA: TGCGCCAGCAGCTTGGCCTCTCTGGGGGAAGAGACCCAGTACTTC.

The chain couples TRBV5-1 to TRBJ2-1; D possibly matches TRBD1 or TRBD2 (5 bases each). Trimming removed 0 bases at V and 3 bases at J, with 10 bases between. CDR1 is SGHRS, CDR2 YFSETQ, per germline. The CDR3 is made up of 15 amino acids. The CDR3 nucleotides are TGCGCCAGCAGCTTGGACAGGACTCACTACAATGAGCAGTTCTTC. Translation: CASSLDRTHYNEQFF.

The J gene is TRBJ1-5, the V gene TRBV19; 9 nucleotides agree with TRBD1. Germline V gene data show CDR1 as LNHDA and CDR2 as SQIVND (reference sequence). The CDR3 consists of 13 residues. With 4 bases clipped from V and 6 bases from J, the junction kept 1 base outside the gene matches. The CDR3 DNA reads TGTGCCAGTAGTAGGACAGGGGTTCAGCCCCAGCATTTT. Translated, it gives CASSRTGVQPQHF.

In the case of this clone: One end of the junction varies from germline; a read error may be responsible. The chain links TRBV19 to TRBJ1-2; D not certain. The V gene's germline CDR1 is LNHDA and CDR2 SQIVND (reference sequence). The CDR3 is made up of 14 amino acids. CDR3 in DNA: TGTGCCAGCAGTATTAAGGGCAGCTACTATGGCTACACCTTC. It codes for CASSIKGSYYGYTF.

The rearrangement uses TRBV2 and TRBJ2-1; D uncertain. Germline V lookup: CDR1 SNHLY, CDR2 FYNNEI. Between the trimmed V and J ends, which lost 6 bases and 8 bases, there was a span of 8 bases. CDR3 length: 11 residues. CDR3 DNA: TGTGCCAGCAGCGACCAGTATGAGCAGTTCTTC. Protein: CASSDQYEQFF.

The chain uses TRBV5-1 and TRBJ1-1; 7 bases line up with TRBD1. CDR3 length equals 15 residues. The germline V gene encodes CDR1 SGHRS and CDR2 YFSETQ. The V segment lost 4 bases and the J segment 1 base; nucleotides outside the gene matches: 7. This CDR3 reads CASSRETGWNTEAFF. The CDR3 DNA sequence: TGCGCCAGCAGCCGAGAGACAGGGTGGAACACTGAAGCTTTCTTT. The whole variable domain, filled in from reference TRBV5-1 and TRBJ1-1, reads KAGVTQTPRYLIKTRGQQVTLSCSPISGHRSVSWYQQTPGQGLQFLFEYFSETQRNKGNFPGRFSGRQFSNSRSEMNVSTLELGDSALYLCASSRETGWNTEAFFGQGTRLTVV.

There are a few counts of this clone. The rearrangement uses TRBV28 and TRBJ1-2, with 7 bases that match TRBD1. Unmatched junction bases numbered 6, after V lost 1 base and J lost 4 bases. Per germline, CDR1 MDHEN and CDR2 SYDVKM. This CDR3 region has 15 residues. The CDR3 reads CASSLSPGGVYGYTF. CDR3 nucleotides: TGTGCCAGCAGTTTATCCCCAGGGGGGGTCTATGGCTACACCTTC.

The chain is built from TRBV4-1 and TRBJ1-2, with D unclear. The CDR3 is 14 amino acids. V was trimmed by 1 base and J by 8 bases, leaving 14 bases between them. Germline V gene lookup returns CDR1 MGHRA and CDR2 YSYEKL. CDR3 amino acids: CASSQGVGLGGYTF. The CDR3 bases are TGCGCCAGCAGCCAAGGGGTGGGCCTCGGGGGCTACACCTTC.

There are a few counts of this clone. The chain uses TRBV18 and TRBJ2-1, with TRBD1 matching 7 bases. The ends lost 3 bases at V and 15 bases at J; junction bases unmatched: 11. The length of the CDR3 is 13 residues. CDR1 and CDR2 from the germline V gene are KGHSH and LQKENI. The CDR3 protein is CASSPESGTVPFF. The CDR3 nucleotides are TGTGCCAGCTCACCTGAGTCCGGGACAGTCCCGTTCTTC.

The gene calls are TRBV4-1 and TRBJ1-5, with D unclear. The CDR3 sequence is 16 residues long. From germline, CDR1 is MGHRA and CDR2 YSYEKL. Trimming stripped 4 bases from V and 4 bases from J, with 17 bases between. CDR3 sequence: CASSPVLALKNQPQHF. The CDR3 bases are TGCGCCAGCAGCCCGGTCTTGGCCCTTAAGAATCAGCCCCAGCATTTT.

This clone turned up a few times. The chain combines TRBV6-6 with TRBJ1-5, with 7 bases lining up with TRBD1. J lost 3 bases, V lost 0 bases, and 5 bases had no gene match. The CDR3 is 16 amino acids. Germline V gene lookup returns CDR1 MNHNY and CDR2 SVGAGI (reference sequence). CDR3 sequence reads: CASSYSRTGNNQPQHF. The CDR3, as DNA: TGTGCCAGCAGTTACTCGAGGACAGGTAACAATCAGCCCCAGCATTTT.

V is TRBV6-6 and J is TRBJ1-1; D gene uncertain. The V gene lost 6 bases and the J gene lost 4 bases, with 12 bases spanning the gap. Germline assignment: CDR1 MNHNY and CDR2 SVGAGI (reference sequence). CDR3 length: 13 residues. The CDR3 coding sequence is TGTGCCAGCAGGGGGTATGGATCCACTGAAGCTTTCTTT. It yields the protein CASRGYGSTEAFF.

This chain uses TRBV6-1 with TRBJ1-5, with 7 bases aligning to TRBD1. J was trimmed by 2 bases and V by 4 bases; bases with no gene match: 5. Per germline, CDR1 MNHNS and CDR2 SASEGT. The CDR3 is 15 amino acids. DNA of the CDR3: TGTGCCAGCAGTGCCCGTACAGGGGGCAATCAGCCCCAGCATTTT. This translates into CASSARTGGNQPQHF.

The chain carries TRBV4-1 and TRBJ2-1, with D hard to call. CDR3 size: 14 residues. V dropped 0 bases and J dropped 6 bases, with 9 bases sitting between them. Germline V gene data show CDR1 as MGHRA and CDR2 as YSYEKL. The CDR3 coding sequence is TGCGCCAGCAGCCAAGAGGTAGCTTCCAATGAGCAGTTCTTC. Translated, it gives CASSQEVASNEQFF.

Points on this clone: The junction differs from germline at one of its ends, possibly a read error. The rearrangement uses TRBV6-5 and TRBJ2-2; no definite D call. Looked up from germline, CDR1 is MNHEY and CDR2 is SVGAGI. The CDR3 is made up of 15 amino acids. CDR3 bases: TGTGCCAGCCAAGAGGCGTTTAGGAACGCCGGGGAGCTGTTTTTT. It is translated as CASQEAFRNAGELFF.

This sequence joins TRBV6-4 and TRBJ1-5, with a possible D match to TRBD1 (5 bases). The CDR3 runs to 16 residues. V lost 6 bases, J lost 3 bases, and 18 bases lay in between. Germline V CDR1 and CDR2: MRHNA, SNTAGT. CDR3 residues: CASRSQGGPHNQPQHF. The CDR3 region has the DNA TGTGCCAGCAGGTCCCAGGGAGGCCCCCACAATCAGCCCCAGCATTTT.

The gene calls are TRBV11-2 and TRBJ2-1; 15 bases map to TRBD2. Looked up from germline, CDR1 is SGHAT and CDR2 is FQNNGV. The CDR3 covers 17 residues. V shed 6 bases and J 0 bases; nucleotides not matched to a gene: 3. The CDR3 nucleotides read TGTGCCAGCAGGGGACTAGCGGGAGGTGACTCCTACAATGAGCAGTTCTTC. It translates to CASRGLAGGDSYNEQFF.

The gene calls are TRBV5-4 and TRBJ1-2; the D is unclear. V was trimmed by 1 base and J by 4 bases, leaving 14 bases between them. CDR1 and CDR2 from the germline V gene are SGHNT and YYREEE (reference sequence). This CDR3 region has 15 residues. CDR3 in DNA: TGTGCCAGCAGCTTGTCACTGGGTAGTTCCTATGGCTACACCTTC. It codes for CASSLSLGSSYGYTF.

V gene TRBV5-1 combines with J gene TRBJ1-2, with 11 bases lining up with TRBD1. The CDR3 consists of 14 residues. Germline loops: CDR1 SGHRS, CDR2 YFSETQ. V dropped 10 bases and J dropped 1; count of bases not matched to a gene: 6. The CDR3 region has the DNA TGCGCCTGCGGGACAGGGGGTAATAACTATGGCTACACCTTC. Residues: CACGTGGNNYGYTF.

The V and J genes are TRBV30 and TRBJ1-2; TRBD1 matches 8 bases. CDR3 length: 16 residues. The trim removed 1 base at V and 7 bases at J, leaving 14 bases unmatched. Germline V lookup: CDR1 GTSNPN, CDR2 SVGIG (reference sequence). CDR3 amino acids: CAWSDPRDRQTLGYTF. The CDR3, as DNA: TGTGCCTGGAGTGACCCCCGGGACAGGCAGACTCTTGGCTACACCTTC. Full variable domain (rest looked up from reference TRBV30 and TRBJ1-2): SQTIHQWPATLVQPVGSPLSLECTVEGTSNPNLYWYRQAAGRGLQLLFYSVGIGQISSEVPQNLSASRPQDRQFILSSKKLLLSDSGFYLCAWSDPRDRQTLGYTFGSGTRLTVV.

This clone has only one observation. The chain links TRBV5-1 to TRBJ2-1; 9 bases agree with TRBD1. Germline CDR1 is SGHRS and CDR2 is YFSETQ. The CDR3 contains 16 residues. V gave up 2 bases and J gave up 4 bases; unmatched junction bases: 7. The CDR3 coding sequence is TGCGCCAGCAGCTTTCTAGGACAGGGGACGTACAATGAGCAGTTCTTC. Translated, it gives CASSFLGQGTYNEQFF.

This clone was recorded only once. The rearrangement joins TRBV7-8 to TRBJ2-5, with D tentatively TRBD2 (5 bases). This CDR3 has 12 amino acids. The germline V gene has CDR1 SGHVS and CDR2 FQNEAQ. Trimming stripped 6 bases from V and 7 bases from J, with 12 bases between. As DNA, the CDR3 is TGTGCCAGCAGGGCCAGAGGAGGGACCCAGTACTTC. It translates to CASRARGGTQYF.

This clone was recorded a few times. The V gene is TRBV11-3, the J gene TRBJ1-6; the D gene is possibly TRBD1 (5 bases). The CDR3 has 16 amino acids. Germline V gene data show CDR1 as SGHNT and CDR2 as YENEEA. V was cut by 2 bases and J by 5 bases, with 13 bases left in between. The chain's CDR3 is CASSLFRREDNSPLHF. For the CDR3, the DNA is TGTGCCAGCAGCTTATTCCGCAGGGAGGATAATTCACCCCTCCACTTT. The full variable domain, in which reference TRBV11-3 and TRBJ1-6 provide the parts outside the CDR3, is EAGVVQSPRYKIIEKKQPVAFWCNPISGHNTLYWYLQNLGQGPELLIRYENEEAVDDSQLPKDRFSAERLKGVDSTLKIQPAELGDSAVYLCASSLFRREDNSPLHFGNGTRLTVT.

CDR3 residues: CASSLDGFEQYF. The CDR3 DNA sequence: TGCGCCAGCAGCTTGGACGGCTTCGAGCAGTACTTC. The chain combines TRBV5-1 with TRBJ2-7; D is uncertain. Trimming removed 0 bases at V and 6 bases at J, with 7 bases between. The CDR3 has 12 residues. In germline, CDR1 is SGHRS, CDR2 YFSETQ.

The chain joins TRBV15 to TRBJ1-1; 8 bases are a match to TRBD1. Per the germline V gene, CDR1 is LNHNV and CDR2 is YYDKDF (reference sequence). The V segment lost 0 bases and the J segment 5 bases; nucleotides outside the gene matches: 11. The CDR3 contains 17 residues. The CDR3 spells CATSRDDRGRVATEAFF. The DNA for the CDR3 is TGTGCCACCAGCAGAGACGACAGGGGTCGAGTAGCTACTGAAGCTTTCTTT.